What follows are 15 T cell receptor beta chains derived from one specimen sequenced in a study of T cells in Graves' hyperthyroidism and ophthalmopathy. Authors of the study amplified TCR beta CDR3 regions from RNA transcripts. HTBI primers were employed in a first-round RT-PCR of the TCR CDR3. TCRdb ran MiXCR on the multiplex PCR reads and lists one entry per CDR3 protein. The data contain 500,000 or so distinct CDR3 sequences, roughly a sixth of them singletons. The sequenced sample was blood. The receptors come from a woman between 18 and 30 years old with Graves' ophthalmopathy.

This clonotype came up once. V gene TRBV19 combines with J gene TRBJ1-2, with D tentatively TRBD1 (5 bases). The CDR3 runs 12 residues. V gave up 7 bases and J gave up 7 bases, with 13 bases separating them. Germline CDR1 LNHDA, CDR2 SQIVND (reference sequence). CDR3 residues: CASMGTSRGYTF. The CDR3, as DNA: TGTGCCAGTATGGGGACCTCCCGTGGCTACACCTTC.

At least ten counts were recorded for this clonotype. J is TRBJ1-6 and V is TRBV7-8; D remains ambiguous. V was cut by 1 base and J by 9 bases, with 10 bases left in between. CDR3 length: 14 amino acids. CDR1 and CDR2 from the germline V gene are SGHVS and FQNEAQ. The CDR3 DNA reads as TGTGCCAGCAGCTTAGGGGCATCTGGTTCACCCCTCCACTTT. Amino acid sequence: CASSLGASGSPLHF. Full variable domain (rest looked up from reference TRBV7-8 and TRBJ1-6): GAGVSQSPRYKVAKRGQDVALRCDPISGHVSLFWYQQALGQGPEFLTYFQNEAQLDKSGLPSDRFFAERPEGSVSTLKIQRTQQEDSAVYLCASSLGASGSPLHFGNGTRLTVT.

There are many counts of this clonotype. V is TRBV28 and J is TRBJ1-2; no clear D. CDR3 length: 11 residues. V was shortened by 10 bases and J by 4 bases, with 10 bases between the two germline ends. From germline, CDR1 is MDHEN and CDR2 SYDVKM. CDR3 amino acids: CAIQDVYGYTF. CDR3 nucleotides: TGTGCCATCCAGGATGTCTATGGCTACACCTTC.

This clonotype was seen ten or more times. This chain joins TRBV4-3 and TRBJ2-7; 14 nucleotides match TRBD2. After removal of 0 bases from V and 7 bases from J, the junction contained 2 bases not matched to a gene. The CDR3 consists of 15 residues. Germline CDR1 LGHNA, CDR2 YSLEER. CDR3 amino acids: CASSQDGTSGSEQYF. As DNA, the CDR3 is TGCGCCAGCAGCCAAGATGGGACTAGCGGGAGTGAGCAGTACTTC.

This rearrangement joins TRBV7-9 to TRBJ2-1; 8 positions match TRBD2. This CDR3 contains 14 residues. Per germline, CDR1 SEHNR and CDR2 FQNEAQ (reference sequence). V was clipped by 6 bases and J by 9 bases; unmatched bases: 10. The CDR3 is CASSLFSGNFEQFF. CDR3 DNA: TGTGCCAGCAGTCTCTTTAGCGGGAACTTTGAGCAGTTCTTC.

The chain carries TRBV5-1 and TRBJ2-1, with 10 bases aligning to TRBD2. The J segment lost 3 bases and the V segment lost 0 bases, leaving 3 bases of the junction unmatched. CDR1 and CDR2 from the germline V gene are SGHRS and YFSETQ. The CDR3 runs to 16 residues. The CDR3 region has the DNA TGCGCCAGCAGCTTGGGGCTAGCGGGAGTCTACAATGAGCAGTTCTTC. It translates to CASSLGLAGVYNEQFF.

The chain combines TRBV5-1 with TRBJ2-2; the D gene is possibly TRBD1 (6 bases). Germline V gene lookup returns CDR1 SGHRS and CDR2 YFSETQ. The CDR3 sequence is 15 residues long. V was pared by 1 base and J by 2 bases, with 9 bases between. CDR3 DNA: TGCGCCAGCAGCTTGCAGGGGCTAAACACCGGGGAGCTGTTTTTT. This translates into CASSLQGLNTGELFF.

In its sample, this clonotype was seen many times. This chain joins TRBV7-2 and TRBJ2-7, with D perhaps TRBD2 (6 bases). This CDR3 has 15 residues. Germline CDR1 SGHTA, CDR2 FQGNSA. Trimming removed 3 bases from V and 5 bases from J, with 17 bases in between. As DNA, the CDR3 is TGTGCCAGCAGCTTCCGGACTACCCCTAGCGACGAGCAGTACTTC. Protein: CASSFRTTPSDEQYF.

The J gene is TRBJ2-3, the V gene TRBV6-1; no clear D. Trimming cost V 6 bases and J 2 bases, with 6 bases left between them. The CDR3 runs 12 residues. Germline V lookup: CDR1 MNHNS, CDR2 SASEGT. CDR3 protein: CASSAITDTQYF. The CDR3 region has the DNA TGTGCCAGCAGCGCTATCACAGATACGCAGTATTTT.

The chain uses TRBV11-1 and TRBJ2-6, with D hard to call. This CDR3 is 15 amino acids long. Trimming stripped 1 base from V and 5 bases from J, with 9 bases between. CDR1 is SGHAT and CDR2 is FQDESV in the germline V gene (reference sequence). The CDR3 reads CASSLEGSRANVLTF. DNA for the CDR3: TGTGCCAGCAGCTTAGAAGGAAGTAGGGCCAACGTCCTGACTTTC.

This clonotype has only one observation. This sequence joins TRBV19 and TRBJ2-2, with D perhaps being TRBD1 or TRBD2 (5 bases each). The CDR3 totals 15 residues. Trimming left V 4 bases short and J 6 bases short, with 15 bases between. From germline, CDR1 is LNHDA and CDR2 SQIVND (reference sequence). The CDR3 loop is CASSNRDGWAGELFF. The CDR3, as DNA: TGTGCCAGTAGTAATAGGGACGGGTGGGCCGGGGAGCTGTTTTTT.

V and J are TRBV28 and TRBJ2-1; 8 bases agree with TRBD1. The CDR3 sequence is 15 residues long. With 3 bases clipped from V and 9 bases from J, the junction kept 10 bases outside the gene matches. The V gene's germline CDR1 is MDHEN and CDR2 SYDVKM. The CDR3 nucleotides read TGTGCCAGCAGTTTTAACGCAGGGGGCTCAGGTGAGCAGTTCTTC. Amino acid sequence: CASSFNAGGSGEQFF.

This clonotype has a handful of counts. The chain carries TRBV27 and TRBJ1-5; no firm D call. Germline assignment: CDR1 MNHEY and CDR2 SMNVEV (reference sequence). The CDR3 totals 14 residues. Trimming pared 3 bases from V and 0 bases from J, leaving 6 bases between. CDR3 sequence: CASSFAYSNQPQHF. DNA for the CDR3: TGTGCCAGCAGTTTCGCCTATAGCAATCAGCCCCAGCATTTT.

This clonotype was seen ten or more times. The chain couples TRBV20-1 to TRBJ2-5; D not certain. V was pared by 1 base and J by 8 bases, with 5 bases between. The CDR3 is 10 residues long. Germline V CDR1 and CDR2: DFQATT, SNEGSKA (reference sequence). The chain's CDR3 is CSARAGTQYF. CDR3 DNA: TGCAGTGCTAGAGCGGGTACCCAGTACTTC.

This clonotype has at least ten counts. In DNA form, the CDR3 reads TGTGCCAGCAGCCCACGGGGGGCGGCGGACTACGAGCAGTACTTC. This translates into CASSPRGAADYEQYF. The V call is TRBV9, the J call TRBJ2-7, with D maybe TRBD2 (7 bases). Germline CDR1 is SGDLS and CDR2 is YYNGEE. This CDR3 contains 15 residues. V was cut by 4 bases and J by 3 bases, with 17 bases left in between.